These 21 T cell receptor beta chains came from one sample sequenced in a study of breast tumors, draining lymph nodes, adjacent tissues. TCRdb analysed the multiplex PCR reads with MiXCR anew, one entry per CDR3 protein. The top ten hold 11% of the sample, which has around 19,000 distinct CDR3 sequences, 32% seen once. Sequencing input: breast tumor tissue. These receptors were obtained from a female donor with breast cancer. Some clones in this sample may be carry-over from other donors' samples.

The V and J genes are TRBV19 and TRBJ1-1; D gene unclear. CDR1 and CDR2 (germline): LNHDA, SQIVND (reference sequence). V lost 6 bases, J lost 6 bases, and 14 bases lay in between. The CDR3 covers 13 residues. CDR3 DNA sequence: TGTGCCAGTAGGGAGGGCCGCATCCCTGAAGCTTTCTTT. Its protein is CASREGRIPEAFF.

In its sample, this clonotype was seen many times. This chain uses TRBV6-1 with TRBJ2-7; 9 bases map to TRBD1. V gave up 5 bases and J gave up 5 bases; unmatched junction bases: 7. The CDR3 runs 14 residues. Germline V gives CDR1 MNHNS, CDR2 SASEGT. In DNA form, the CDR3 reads TGTGCCAGCAGTCATCTTTGGACAGGGGACGAGCAGTACTTC. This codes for CASSHLWTGDEQYF.

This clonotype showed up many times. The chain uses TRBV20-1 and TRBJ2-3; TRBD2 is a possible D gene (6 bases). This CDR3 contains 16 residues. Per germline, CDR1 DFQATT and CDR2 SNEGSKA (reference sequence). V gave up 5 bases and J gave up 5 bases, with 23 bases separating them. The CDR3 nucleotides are TGCAGTGCTTCCCGACTAGGAGAGGTTATGATAGATACGCAGTATTTT. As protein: CSASRLGEVMIDTQYF.

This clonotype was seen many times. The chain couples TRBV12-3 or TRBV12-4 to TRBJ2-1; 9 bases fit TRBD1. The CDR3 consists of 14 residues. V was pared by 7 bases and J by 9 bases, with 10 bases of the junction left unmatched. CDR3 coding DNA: TGTGCCAGCAAACGGGACAGGGAATTCGGTGAGCAGTTCTTC. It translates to CASKRDREFGEQFF.

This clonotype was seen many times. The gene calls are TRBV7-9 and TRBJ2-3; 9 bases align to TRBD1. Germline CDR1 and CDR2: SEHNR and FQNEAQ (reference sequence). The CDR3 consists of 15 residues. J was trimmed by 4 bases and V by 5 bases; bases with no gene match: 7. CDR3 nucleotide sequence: TGTGCCAGCAGCCCGAGGGACAGGGAGTCAGATACGCAGTATTTT. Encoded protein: CASSPRDRESDTQYF.

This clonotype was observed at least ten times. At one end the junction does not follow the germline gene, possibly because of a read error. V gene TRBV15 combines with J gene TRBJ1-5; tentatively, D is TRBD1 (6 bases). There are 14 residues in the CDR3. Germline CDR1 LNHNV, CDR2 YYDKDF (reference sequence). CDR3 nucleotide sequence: TGTGCCACCAGTCCCGGGGGCGTTGGTCAGCCCCAACATTTT. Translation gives CATSPGGVGQPQHF.

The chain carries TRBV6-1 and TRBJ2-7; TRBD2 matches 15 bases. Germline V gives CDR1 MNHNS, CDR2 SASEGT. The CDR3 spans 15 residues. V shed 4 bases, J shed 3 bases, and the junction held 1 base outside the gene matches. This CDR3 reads CASSGGLAGGYEQYF. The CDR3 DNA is TGTGCCAGCAGTGGGGGACTAGCGGGGGGCTACGAGCAGTACTTC.

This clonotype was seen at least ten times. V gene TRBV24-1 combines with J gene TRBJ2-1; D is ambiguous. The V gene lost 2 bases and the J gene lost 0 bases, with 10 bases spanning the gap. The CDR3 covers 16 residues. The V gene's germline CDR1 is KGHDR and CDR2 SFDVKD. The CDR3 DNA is TGTGCCACCAGTGATTCCGGGCTCTCCTCCTACAATGAGCAGTTCTTC. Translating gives CATSDSGLSSYNEQFF.

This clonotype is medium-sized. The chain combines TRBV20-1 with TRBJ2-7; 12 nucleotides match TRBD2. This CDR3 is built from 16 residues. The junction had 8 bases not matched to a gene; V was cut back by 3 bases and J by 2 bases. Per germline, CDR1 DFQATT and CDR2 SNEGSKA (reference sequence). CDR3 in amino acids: CSASLPSSGRAYEQYF. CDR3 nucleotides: TGCAGTGCTAGTCTCCCCTCTAGCGGGAGGGCCTACGAGCAGTACTTC.

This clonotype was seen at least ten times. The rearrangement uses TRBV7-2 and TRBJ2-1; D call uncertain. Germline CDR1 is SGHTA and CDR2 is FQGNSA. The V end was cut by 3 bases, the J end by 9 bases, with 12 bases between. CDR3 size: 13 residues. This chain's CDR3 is CASSFHTSGEQFF. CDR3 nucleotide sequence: TGTGCCAGCAGCTTCCACACTTCTGGTGAGCAGTTCTTC.

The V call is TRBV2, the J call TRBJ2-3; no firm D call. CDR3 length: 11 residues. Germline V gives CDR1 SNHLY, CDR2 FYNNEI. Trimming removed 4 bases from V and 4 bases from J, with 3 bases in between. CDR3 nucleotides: TGTGCCAGCAGTGTGCCAGATACGCAGTATTTT. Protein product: CASSVPDTQYF.

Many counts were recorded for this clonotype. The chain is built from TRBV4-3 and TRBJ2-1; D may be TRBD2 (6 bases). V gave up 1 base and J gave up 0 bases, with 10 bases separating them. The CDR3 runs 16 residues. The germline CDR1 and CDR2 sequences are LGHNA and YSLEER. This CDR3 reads CASSQALGGSYNEQFF. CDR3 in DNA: TGCGCCAGCAGCCAAGCCCTGGGGGGCTCCTACAATGAGCAGTTCTTC.

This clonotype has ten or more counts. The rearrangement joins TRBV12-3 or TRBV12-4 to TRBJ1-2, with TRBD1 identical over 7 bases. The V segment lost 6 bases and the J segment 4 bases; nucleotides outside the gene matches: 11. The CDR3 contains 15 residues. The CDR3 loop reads CASRGTVTRPYGYTF. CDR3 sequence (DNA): TGTGCCAGCAGGGGGACAGTAACTCGTCCCTATGGCTACACCTTC.

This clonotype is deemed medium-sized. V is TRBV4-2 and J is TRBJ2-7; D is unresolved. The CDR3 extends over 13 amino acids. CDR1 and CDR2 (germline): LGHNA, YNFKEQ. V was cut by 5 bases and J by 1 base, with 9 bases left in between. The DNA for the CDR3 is TGTGCCAGCAGCGAAATAGGGTCCTACGAGCAGTACTTC. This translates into CASSEIGSYEQYF.

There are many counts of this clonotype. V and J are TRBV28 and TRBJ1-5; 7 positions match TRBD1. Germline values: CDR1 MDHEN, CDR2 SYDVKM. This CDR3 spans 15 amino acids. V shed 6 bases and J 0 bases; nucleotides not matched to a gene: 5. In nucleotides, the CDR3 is TGTGCCAGCAGACCAGGGGGGACTAGCAATCAGCCCCAGCATTTT. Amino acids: CASRPGGTSNQPQHF.

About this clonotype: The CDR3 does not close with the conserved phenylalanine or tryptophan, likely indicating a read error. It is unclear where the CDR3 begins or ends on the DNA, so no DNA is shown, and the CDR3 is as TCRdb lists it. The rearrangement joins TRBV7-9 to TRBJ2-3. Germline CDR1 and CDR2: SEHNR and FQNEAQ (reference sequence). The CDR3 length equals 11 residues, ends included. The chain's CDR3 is CASSGSQIRSI.

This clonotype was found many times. The CDR3 here is CASSFFVPGELFF. The CDR3, as DNA: TGTGCCAGCAGCTTCTTTGTCCCCGGGGAGCTGTTTTTT. The gene calls are TRBV7-3 and TRBJ2-2; no reliable D call. Germline lookup yields CDR1 SGHTA and CDR2 FQGTGA. V dropped 3 bases and J dropped 6 bases, with 8 bases sitting between them. This CDR3 has 13 residues.

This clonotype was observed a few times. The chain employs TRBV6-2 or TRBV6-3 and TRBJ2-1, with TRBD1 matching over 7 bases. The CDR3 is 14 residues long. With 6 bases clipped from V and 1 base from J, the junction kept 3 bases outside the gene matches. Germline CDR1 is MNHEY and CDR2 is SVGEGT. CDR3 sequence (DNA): TGTGCCAGCAGCCGACAGGGATCCTACAATGAGCAGTTCTTC. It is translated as CASSRQGSYNEQFF.

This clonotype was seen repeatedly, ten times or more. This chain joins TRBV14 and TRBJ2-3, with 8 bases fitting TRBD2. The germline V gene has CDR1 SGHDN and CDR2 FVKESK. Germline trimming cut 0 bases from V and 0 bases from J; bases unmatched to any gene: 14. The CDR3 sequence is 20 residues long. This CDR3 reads CASSQDGLAGGNLSTDTQYF. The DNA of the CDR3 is TGTGCCAGCAGCCAAGATGGCCTGGCGGGAGGAAATCTTAGCACAGATACGCAGTATTTT.

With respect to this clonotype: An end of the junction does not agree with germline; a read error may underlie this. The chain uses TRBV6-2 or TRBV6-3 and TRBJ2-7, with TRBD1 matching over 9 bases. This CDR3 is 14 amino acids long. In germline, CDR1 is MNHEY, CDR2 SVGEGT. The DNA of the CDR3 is TGTGCCAGCAGTTGGGGGACAGGGTTCTACGAGCGGTACTTC. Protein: CASSWGTGFYERYF.

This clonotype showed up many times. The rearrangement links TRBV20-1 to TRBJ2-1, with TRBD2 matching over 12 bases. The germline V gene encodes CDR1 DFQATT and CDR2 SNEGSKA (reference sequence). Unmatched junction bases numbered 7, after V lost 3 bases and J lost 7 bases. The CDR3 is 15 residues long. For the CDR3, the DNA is TGCAGTGCTAGTGAAAGACTAGCGGGAGTAAATGAGCAGTTCTTC. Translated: CSASERLAGVNEQFF.